This T cell receptor (beta chain) was obtained from a study of T cell changes during pregnancy in multiple sclerosis. The CDR3 has 16 amino acids. Germline values: CDR1 SGHTA, CDR2 FQGNSA. The V gene end was trimmed by 5 bases and the J gene end by 6 bases; junction bases not matched to a gene: 8. Repertoires were generated with immunoSEQ multiplex PCR, while TCRdb's copy carries only in-frame clones and drops some. The profile shows some 70,000 clones, approximately 90% of them singletons. This specimen consisted of peripheral blood, obtained before pregnancy. The rearrangement joins TRBV7-2 to TRBJ2-2, with 11 bases that match TRBD1. The sequence derives from a female donor with multiple sclerosis, enrolled in a pregnancy study. The CDR3 loop is CASSPTGQGAPGELFF. The CDR3 DNA reads TGTGCCAGCAGCCCAACCGGACAGGGGGCCCCCGGGGAGCTGTTTTTT.